This TCR beta chain stems from a study of cytomegalovirus exposure and HLA in healthy donors (dated by TCRdb to about 2017). Turning to the overall study: According to a later analysis, the roughly 120 validation repertoires were produced on the same platform as the approximately 600 repertoires of the first cohort. Along with the roughly 610-subject first cohort, a separate validation cohort of some 130 different subjects was used. The study aimed to test whether signatures of past pathogen exposure could be identified by cataloging public T cell receptors. High-throughput TCR immunosequencing, statistical association of individual TCRs with disease status, and machine learning were combined to predict cytomegalovirus infection status. Overall results and qualifications from the work: According to the authors, the approach could potentially be generalized to other disease states and immunological phenotypes. The classifier was reported to diagnose cytomegalovirus status with high specificity and sensitivity in both the original and validation cohorts. Subsequent analysis determined that TCRs grouped into clusters in the first cohort also showed a tendency toward co-occurrence across the roughly 120 validation repertoires, and roughly 94% of cluster scores exceeded 0. Across donors, most TCR sequences were observed very rarely, whereas some public TCRs were present in many individuals. In vitro tests confirmed that a few of the cytomegalovirus-associated TCR beta chains recognize cytomegalovirus antigens. The validation cohort had no HLA typing available for a later analysis, so co-occurrence within that cohort was assessed over all 120 or so repertoires. The study listed 150 to 200 TCR beta chains as associated with cytomegalovirus.

Library method: the immunoSEQ multiplex PCR assay. The original methods were these. A statistical classification framework was built for diagnosing cytomegalovirus status from the catalog of TCR beta chain sequences. Imported from immuneACCESS, the table was reduced by TCRdb to in-frame sequences with V and J called. These copies leave out some clones; in studies compared against another copy, an unresolved V gene accounts for under half, and the cause of the remainder is not known. V and J calls and clone size are given by that table; D and trimming were obtained from the DNA. The sample contains 100,000 to 150,000 clones, around 94% of them found a single time. Of the sample, approximately 1.3% is held by the ten largest clones. Turning to this clone: Its antigen is currently not known. No base-level quality is on record; no much larger clone is a single base apart.

The germline V gene yields SGHDN for CDR1 and FVKESK for CDR2. The germline V end is reduced by 1 base and the J end by 8 bases; junction bases left unmatched: 11. The CDR3 runs 17 amino acids, cysteine and phenylalanine included. The read is trimmed to its CDR3 DNA, 51 bases read in frame from base 1. The donors belonged to the validation cohort of over a hundred subjects, which was separate from the roughly 680-subject first cohort. The TCR originated in a woman under 30 in good health and CMV-seronegative. The sequenced sample consisted of PBMCs. The chain was built from TRBV14 and TRBJ2-2, with 9 central nucleotides matching TRBD2. The nucleotides are TGTGCCAGCAGCCAAGCGATAACTAGCGGGTCTTCGGGGGAGCTGTTTTTT. Its protein reads: CASSQAITSGSSGELFF.